The clone carrying this TCR beta chain has only a few counts. This record belongs to a study of OX40 agonist ivuxolimab in advanced cancers. The assay was immunoSEQ multiplex PCR, and TCRdb's table has in-frame clones only and misses some. The sample carries roughly 63,000 clones, about 89% recorded once. The CDR3 sequence is 13 residues long. In germline, CDR1 is SNHLY, CDR2 FYNNEI. Trimming shortened V by 5 bases and J by 7 bases, and 14 bases separated the two germline ends. The chain couples TRBV2 to TRBJ2-5; D is unresolved. The receptor was isolated from an adult with an advanced solid tumor such as melanoma, head and neck, liver or kidney cancer. The specimen comprised CD4+ or CD8+ T cells sorted from blood, sampled in a trial of the OX40 agonist ivuxolimab. Here the CDR3 reads CASSSGPAVTQYF. The CDR3 nucleotides read TGTGCCAGCAGTTCCGGGCCGGCAGTGACCCAGTACTTC.